This T cell receptor (beta chain) was sequenced for a study of blood T cells in healthy people across ages. Next came a second PCR, run for 7 to 11 cycles, which used a sample-barcoded 5' primer along with a J-beta primer mix. Through a template-switch adaptor with 12 random nucleotides, each cDNA molecule received a tag. MiXCR was run by TCRdb on the 5' RACE reads, yielding one entry per CDR3 protein. The sample has about 640,000 distinct CDR3 sequences, roughly 53% seen once. Points from the study as a whole: Naive T cell percentage showed a strong correlation with TCR beta diversity.

Germline CDR1 reads DFQATT; CDR2 reads SNEGSKA (reference sequence). V was clipped by 4 bases and J by 7 bases, with 14 bases between them. The CDR3 consists of 13 residues. The people who gave samples were healthy Caucasians from Russia, aged about 6 to 95. Donors gave approximately 9.9 milliliters of peripheral blood apiece. In its sample, this clonotype was seen a few times. Its antigen is unidentified. V is TRBV20-1 and J is TRBJ1-5; maybe TRBD1 (5 bases). Sequenced material: blood. This sequence was found in a man between 60 and 75 years old in good health. CDR3 residues: CSATPGGGQPQHF. The CDR3 DNA is TGCAGTGCTACGCCCGGCGGGGGACAGCCCCAGCATTTT.